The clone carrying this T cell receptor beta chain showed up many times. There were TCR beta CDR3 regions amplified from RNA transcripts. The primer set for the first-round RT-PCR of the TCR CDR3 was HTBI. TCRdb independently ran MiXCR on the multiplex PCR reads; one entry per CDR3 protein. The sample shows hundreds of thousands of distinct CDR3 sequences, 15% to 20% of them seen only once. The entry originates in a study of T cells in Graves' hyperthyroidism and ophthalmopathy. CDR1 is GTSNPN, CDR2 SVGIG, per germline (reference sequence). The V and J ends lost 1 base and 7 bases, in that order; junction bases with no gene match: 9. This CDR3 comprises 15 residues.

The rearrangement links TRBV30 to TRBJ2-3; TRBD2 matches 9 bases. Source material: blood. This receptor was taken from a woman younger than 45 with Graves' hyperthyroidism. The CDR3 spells CAWSEQTSGAYTQYF. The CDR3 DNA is TGTGCCTGGAGTGAACAGACTAGCGGCGCTTATACGCAGTATTTT.